The 30 T cell receptor beta chains below were found in one sample sequenced in a study of cytomegalovirus exposure and HLA in healthy donors (dated 2017 in TCRdb). Library creation used the immunoSEQ multiplex PCR assay. A mixture of 60 forward primers for TCR Vbeta segments and 13 reverse primers for TCR Jbeta segments was used in the multiplex PCR. Here the immuneACCESS table is served through TCRdb, limited to in-frame sequences with V and J called. Missing clones are a known gap in these copies; in checked studies unresolved V genes cover under half, and the rest lacks a known reason. In this sample the table shows 170,000 or so clones, roughly 80% of which occur a single time. Approximately 6.7% of the sample is in the top ten clones. Specimen: PBMCs. These receptors all come from a man in his thirties or forties in good health and CMV-seropositive.

The J gene is TRBJ2-3, the V gene TRBV7-3; the D gene is possibly TRBD2 (5 bases). From germline, CDR1 is SGHTA and CDR2 FQGTGA. Trimming removed 10 bases from V and 2 bases from J, with 19 bases in between. The CDR3 has 15 residues. CDR3 sequence (DNA): TGTGCCACTAGCCCCGCGGGCCACCCCACAGATACGCAGTATTTT. It translates to CATSPAGHPTDTQYF.

In this sample, this clone turned up a few times. This sequence joins TRBV9 and TRBJ2-5; 8 bases line up with TRBD2. This CDR3 has 16 residues. Germline V gives CDR1 SGDLS, CDR2 YYNGEE. The V segment lost 0 bases and the J segment 7 bases; nucleotides outside the gene matches: 11. CDR3 sequence reads: CASSVAGRAVVGTQYF. CDR3 DNA sequence: TGTGCCAGCAGCGTAGCCGGGAGGGCCGTCGTGGGGACCCAGTACTTC.

J is TRBJ1-1 and V is TRBV20-1, with D perhaps matching TRBD1 (6 bases). The CDR3 runs 9 residues. Trimming shortened V by 7 bases and J by 6 bases, and 6 bases separated the two germline ends. In germline, CDR1 is DFQATT, CDR2 SNEGSKA (reference sequence). For the CDR3, the DNA is TGCAGTGAGGGGGCTGAAGCTTTCTTT. This translates into CSEGAEAFF.

The chain links TRBV12-5 to TRBJ1-6; TRBD1 aligns across 8 bases. The CDR3 is made up of 16 amino acids. The junction had 4 bases not matched to a gene; V was cut back by 3 bases and J by 3 bases. CDR1 is LGHNT and CDR2 is FRNRAP in the germline V gene. CDR3 in DNA: TGTGCTAGTGGTTTTGACAGGGGTGGCTATAATTCACCCCTCCACTTT. It is translated as CASGFDRGGYNSPLHF.

The V and J genes are TRBV10-3 and TRBJ1-2; D is ambiguous. The CDR3 extends over 13 amino acids. Germline CDR1 ENHRY, CDR2 SYGVKD. Trimming stripped 6 bases from V and 3 bases from J, with 11 bases between. The CDR3 loop is CAIREQLYYGYTF. DNA for the CDR3: TGTGCCATCAGGGAACAGCTTTACTATGGCTACACCTTC.

J is TRBJ2-5 and V is TRBV5-4; 13 bases fit TRBD2. CDR3 length: 17 residues. Trimming at V came to 4 bases and at J to 4 bases, leaving 10 bases not matched to a gene. Germline CDR1 and CDR2: SGHNT and YYREEE (reference sequence). The CDR3 protein is CASSPGLAGMRGETQYF. Here the CDR3 DNA reads TGTGCCAGCAGCCCGGGACTAGCGGGAATGAGAGGAGAGACCCAGTACTTC.

This clone has only a few counts. The J gene is TRBJ2-2, the V gene TRBV4-1; D unclear. The CDR3 is 14 amino acids. Germline CDR1 and CDR2: MGHRA and YSYEKL. Trimming took 1 base from V and 7 from J, leaving 10 bases between them. This chain's CDR3 is CASSQVFVVGELFF. CDR3 nucleotide sequence: TGCGCCAGCAGCCAAGTATTCGTTGTCGGGGAGCTGTTTTTT.

The genes are TRBV2 and TRBJ2-5; TRBD1 matches at 10 bases. The CDR3 length is 17 residues. CDR1 is SNHLY, CDR2 FYNNEI, per germline. V gave up 3 bases and J gave up 2 bases; unmatched junction bases: 9. CDR3 amino acids: CASSEFIGQGGQETQYF. CDR3 nucleotides: TGTGCCAGCAGTGAGTTTATTGGACAGGGGGGTCAAGAGACCCAGTACTTC.

The J gene is TRBJ1-1, the V gene TRBV6-6; perhaps TRBD1 as D (5 bases). V was cut by 0 bases and J by 6 bases, with 5 bases left in between. The CDR3 spans 12 residues. Germline V gene data show CDR1 as MNHNY and CDR2 as SVGAGI (reference sequence). The DNA of the CDR3 is TGTGCCAGCAGTTACTCAGGGGCTGAAGCTTTCTTT. Protein sequence: CASSYSGAEAFF.

J is TRBJ1-2 and V is TRBV6-6, with 10 bases identical to TRBD1. CDR1 is MNHNY, CDR2 SVGAGI, per germline (reference sequence). The CDR3 sequence is 15 residues long. The ends lost 5 bases at V and 3 bases at J; junction bases unmatched: 6. In nucleotides, the CDR3 is TGTGCCAGCAGTGATCGGGACAGGGGAGACTATGGCTACACCTTC. Protein product: CASSDRDRGDYGYTF.

This clone was detected only once. V gene TRBV6-5 combines with J gene TRBJ1-1, with D tentatively TRBD1 (6 bases). The germline V and J ends were trimmed by 4 bases and 8 bases, with 8 bases remaining between them. This CDR3 contains 11 residues. Germline CDR1 MNHEY, CDR2 SVGAGI. In DNA form, the CDR3 reads TGTGCCAGCAGTTTGGGGACAGAAGCTTTCTTT. Translating gives CASSLGTEAFF.

Written as DNA, the CDR3 is TGTGCCAGCAGCTCTGGACTAGCGGGAGCAGATACGCAGTATTTT. It specifies CASSSGLAGADTQYF. This chain links TRBV9 with TRBJ2-3; 13 bases agree with TRBD2. Germline assignment: CDR1 SGDLS and CDR2 YYNGEE. CDR3 length equals 15 residues. Unmatched junction bases numbered 3, after V lost 4 bases and J lost 4 bases.

The V call is TRBV28, the J call TRBJ1-5; 7 bases match TRBD1. The CDR3 sequence is 14 residues long. Germline-derived CDR1 and CDR2 are MDHEN and SYDVKM. V trimming: 4 bases; J trimming: 3 bases; junction bases outside the gene matches: 3. The DNA of the CDR3 is TGTGCCAGCAGTTCCGGACAGGTCAATCAGCCCCAGCATTTT. It is translated as CASSSGQVNQPQHF.

V and J are TRBV9 and TRBJ2-1; TRBD2 aligns across 9 bases. This CDR3 comprises 14 residues. The trim removed 3 bases at V and 4 bases at J, leaving 2 bases unmatched. Germline CDR1 is SGDLS and CDR2 is YYNGEE. For the CDR3, the DNA is TGTGCCAGCAGCGCGGGACTAGCTTACAATGAGCAGTTCTTC. It translates to CASSAGLAYNEQFF.

The rearrangement links TRBV9 to TRBJ2-7; TRBD1 is a possible D gene (6 bases). Germline V gene sequence: CDR1 SGDLS, CDR2 YYNGEE. V was shortened by 0 bases and J by 3 bases, with 10 bases between the two germline ends. CDR3 length equals 14 residues. The CDR3 protein is CASSVGTVFYEQYF. Written as DNA, the CDR3 is TGTGCCAGCAGCGTAGGGACAGTGTTCTACGAGCAGTACTTC.

This rearrangement joins TRBV19 to TRBJ1-2; D is unclear. Germline V gene sequence: CDR1 LNHDA, CDR2 SQIVND (reference sequence). V was clipped by 5 bases and J by 7 bases, with 14 bases between them. The CDR3 has 13 residues. The CDR3 here is CASSPGSIRGYTF. The CDR3 DNA follows: TGTGCCAGTAGTCCGGGGTCCATCCGTGGCTACACCTTC. Together with reference TRBV19 and TRBJ1-2, the CDR3 gives the full variable domain: DGGITQSPKYLFRKEGQNVTLSCEQNLNHDAMYWYRQDPGQGLRLIYYSQIVNDFQKGDIAEGYSVSREKKESFPLTVTSAQKNPTAFYLCASSPGSIRGYTFGSGTRLTVV.

V is TRBV5-6 and J is TRBJ2-1; 11 bases match TRBD2. V lost 1 base to trimming and J lost 7 bases; unmatched junction nucleotides: 7. CDR1 and CDR2 from the germline V gene are SGHDT and YYEEEE. The CDR3 is 16 residues long. The CDR3 loop is CASSLRSTSGRNEQFF. The CDR3, as DNA: TGTGCCAGCAGCTTGAGGTCAACTAGCGGGAGAAATGAGCAGTTCTTC. Full variable domain (outside the CDR3, taken from reference TRBV5-6 and TRBJ2-1): DAGVTQSPTHLIKTRGQQVTLRCSPKSGHDTVSWYQQALGQGPQFIFQYYEEEERQRGNFPDRFSGHQFPNYSSELNVNALLLGDSALYLCASSLRSTSGRNEQFFGPGTRLTVL.

The chain couples TRBV7-6 to TRBJ2-7; TRBD1 matches at 7 bases. V lost 4 bases to trimming and J lost 3 bases; unmatched junction nucleotides: 15. The germline V gene has CDR1 SGHVS and CDR2 FNYEAQ. The CDR3 is 17 amino acids. Written as DNA, the CDR3 is TGTGCCAGCAGCTCCAGTCCCAGGGGGTTCTACCTCTACGAGCAGTACTTC. Translated: CASSSSPRGFYLYEQYF.

The chain is built from TRBV5-1 and TRBJ2-5; 9 nucleotides match TRBD2. Germline trimming cut 4 bases from V and 5 bases from J; bases unmatched to any gene: 3. Germline loops: CDR1 SGHRS, CDR2 YFSETQ. This CDR3 comprises 13 residues. The CDR3 DNA reads as TGCGCCAGCAGCCCGCGGGGGGGGGAGACCCAGTACTTC. It translates to CASSPRGGETQYF.

In DNA, the CDR3 is TGTGCCAGCAGCTTGGCCAGGGGCTACGAGCAGTACTTC. This encodes CASSLARGYEQYF. The V and J genes are TRBV5-6 and TRBJ2-7; D might be TRBD1 (6 bases). Germline CDR1 reads SGHDT; CDR2 reads YYEEEE. V lost 0 bases, J lost 3 bases, and 7 bases lay in between. The CDR3 runs to 13 residues. The variable domain in full, with the rest retrieved from reference TRBV5-6 and TRBJ2-7, is DAGVTQSPTHLIKTRGQQVTLRCSPKSGHDTVSWYQQALGQGPQFIFQYYEEEERQRGNFPDRFSGHQFPNYSSELNVNALLLGDSALYLCASSLARGYEQYFGPGTRLTVT.

This clone was seen a few times. The chain carries TRBV27 and TRBJ2-7; 7 nucleotides agree with TRBD1. Germline V lookup: CDR1 MNHEY, CDR2 SMNVEV (reference sequence). There are 13 residues in the CDR3. After removal of 4 bases from V and 1 base from J, the junction contained 1 base not matched to a gene. The CDR3 nucleotides read TGTGCCAGCAGTTGGGACAGTTCCTACGAGCAGTACTTC. Residues: CASSWDSSYEQYF.

The rearrangement uses TRBV28 and TRBJ1-4; the D is unclear. This CDR3 region has 14 residues. Germline V gene sequence: CDR1 MDHEN, CDR2 SYDVKM. V lost 7 bases to trimming and J lost 0 bases, with 9 bases between them. The CDR3 sequence is CASTEPSTNEKLFF. The CDR3 bases are TGTGCCAGCACCGAGCCCTCAACTAATGAAAAACTGTTTTTT.

The V and J genes are TRBV7-2 and TRBJ1-1, with a tentative D call TRBD1 (5 bases). Per germline, CDR1 SGHTA and CDR2 FQGNSA. This CDR3 region has 15 residues. Trimming removed 5 bases at V and 3 bases at J, with 16 bases between. The CDR3 DNA reads as TGTGCCAGCAGCAAACAGACTGGACAAGACACTGAAGCTTTCTTT. It specifies CASSKQTGQDTEAFF. The full variable domain, completed using reference TRBV7-2 and TRBJ1-1, is GAGVSQSPSNKVTEKGKDVELRCDPISGHTALYWYRQSLGQGLEFLIYFQGNSAPDKSGLPSDRFSAERTGGSVSTLTIQRTQQEDSAVYLCASSKQTGQDTEAFFGQGTRLTVV.

This chain joins TRBV11-1 and TRBJ1-2; D perhaps matches TRBD1 (5 bases). The CDR3 sequence is 18 residues long. The V and J ends lost 0 bases and 1 base respectively, with 18 bases between them. Germline V gene sequence: CDR1 SGHAT, CDR2 FQDESV (reference sequence). CDR3 in amino acids: CASSLAGPPWQGNYGYTF. CDR3 coding DNA: TGTGCCAGCAGCTTAGCGGGCCCTCCGTGGCAGGGTAACTATGGCTACACCTTC.

This chain connects TRBV11-2 to TRBJ1-1; D gene unclear. V lost 3 bases to trimming and J lost 1 base, with 3 bases between them. Germline V gene data show CDR1 as SGHAT and CDR2 as FQNNGV. This CDR3 has 12 residues. The DNA of the CDR3 is TGTGCCAGCAGCTTCGGGAACACTGAAGCTTTCTTT. Residues: CASSFGNTEAFF.

V and J are TRBV6-5 and TRBJ1-1, with a possible D match to TRBD1 (6 bases). This CDR3 spans 16 amino acids. Germline V gives CDR1 MNHEY, CDR2 SVGAGI. V was clipped by 2 bases and J by 0 bases, with 13 bases between them. The CDR3 protein is CASSYDPNRVNTEAFF. The CDR3 region has the DNA TGTGCCAGCAGTTACGACCCGAACAGGGTGAACACTGAAGCTTTCTTT.

The rearrangement joins TRBV5-4 to TRBJ2-6; D is ambiguous. CDR1 and CDR2 (germline): SGHNT, YYREEE (reference sequence). Trimming took 2 bases from V and 1 from J, leaving 7 bases between them. This CDR3 spans 15 amino acids. The CDR3 nucleotides are TGTGCCAGCAGCTTCGACTGGTCTGGGGCCAACGTCCTGACTTTC. Residues: CASSFDWSGANVLTF.

The rearrangement uses TRBV15 and TRBJ2-3; D is unclear. The length of the CDR3 is 13 residues. The germline V gene has CDR1 LNHNV and CDR2 YYDKDF (reference sequence). V was trimmed by 7 bases and J by 6 bases, leaving 14 bases between them. The CDR3 DNA reads as TGTGCCACCACACGAGGTACTGGCGATACGCAGTATTTT. Its protein product is CATTRGTGDTQYF.

The genes are TRBV5-1 and TRBJ1-2; D unclear. The germline gives CDR1 SGHRS, CDR2 YFSETQ. The CDR3 is 13 residues long. V dropped 0 bases and J dropped 1 base, with 4 bases sitting between them. The CDR3: CASSLDSNYGYTF. The CDR3 region has the DNA TGCGCCAGCAGCTTGGACAGTAACTATGGCTACACCTTC.

The genes are TRBV10-3 and TRBJ2-3; TRBD2 is a possible D gene (5 bases). The V end lost 8 bases, the J end lost 8 bases, and 20 bases lay between the germline ends. This CDR3 comprises 14 residues. Germline V lookup: CDR1 ENHRY, CDR2 SYGVKD. The CDR3 DNA follows: TGTGCCATCGGCGGTCGGGCTAGCTTAGCTACGCAGTATTTT. It translates to CAIGGRASLATQYF.